This TCR beta chain was captured by sequencing in a study of PD-1 blockade in classical Hodgkin lymphoma (dated by TCRdb to between 2020 and 2021). As for the study more broadly: Nivolumab dosing was 3 mg/kg intravenously every 2 weeks, continuing until either disease progression or unacceptable toxicity. A peripheral blood immune signature of response to PD-1 blockade in classical Hodgkin lymphoma was defined using TCR beta sequencing and CyTOF. Points the paper makes about the study in general: Lower diversity was observed in patients in whom nivolumab was started less than 1 year after ASCT, and these patients were excluded from later analyses so that confounding by immune reconstitution would be avoided. Newly diagnosed patients were reported to have lower baseline TCR diversity than healthy donors, and relapsed/refractory patients were reported to have lower baseline TCR diversity still. Trial patients with a complete response had baseline diversity similar to that of newly diagnosed patients, while partial responders and progressors had significantly lower diversity. By C4D1, a significant rise was seen in CD4+ TCR diversity but not in CD8+ TCR diversity (p=0.0027 vs p=0.16), and the rise was most apparent among complete responders (p=0.02). The study covered only a single clinical trial cohort, and the causes of the repertoire differences, possibly disease activity or prior therapy, were still not defined.

The V and J ends are trimmed by 5 bases and 1 base, leaving 14 bases between them. Reading from cysteine to phenylalanine, the CDR3 counts 16 amino acids. The sequence is cut down to CDR3 DNA, 48 bases in frame from base 1. Reading the germline V gene (reference sequence) gives CDR1 SEHNR and CDR2 FQNEAQ. The intended sense of this specimen's time point label: cycle 1 day 1 (C1D1), immediately before nivolumab initiation. Relapse after autologous stem cell transplantation had occurred in all trial patients, and cohorts A, B and C were distinguished by prior brentuximab vedotin exposure. The trial cohort was composed of about 58 patients with relapsed/refractory classical Hodgkin lymphoma, for whom complete response, partial response or progressive disease was recorded as best overall response. Trial patients were treated with single-agent nivolumab in the multi-cohort phase II CheckMate 205 trial. An independent review committee assessed best overall response by applying the 2007 International Working Group response criteria. Trial PBMCs were obtained immediately prior to nivolumab initiation (C1D1) and on therapy at cycle 2 day 1 and cycle 4 day 1. After peripheral blood was drawn into 8 mL Vacutainer Cell Preparation Tubes, PBMCs were isolated by centrifugation and then cryopreserved.

Genomic DNA was isolated using the Qiagen DNeasy kit from unsorted PBMCs as well as from negatively selected CD4+ and CD8+ fractions. Amplification of TCR beta CDR3 regions was done by immunoSEQ multiplex PCR with primers that anneal to V and J segments. A synthetic immune receptor repertoire was used to minimize amplification bias, and remaining bias was computationally removed after sequencing. Per the authors' processing: Repertoire diversity was quantified as the Shannon entropy index using custom Python scripts. The unsorted, CD4+ and CD8+ repertoires were each analyzed separately, with the exception of combined analyses, where CD4+ and CD8+ sequences were merged in silico. Clonal expansion was defined as at least a 2-fold frequency increase after treatment relative to C1D1, with a pseudocount of 0.5 for undetected baseline clones. Singleton clones were defined as clones with 0 or 1 copy at C1D1, and non-singleton clones were defined as clones with 2 or more copies. Clones expanded in unsorted samples were labelled as CD4+, CD8+ or unknown by matching protein sequences in sorted samples from the same patient. Wilcoxon tests were applied to paired samples to test diversity changes from C1D1 to C4D1. TCRdb holds this immuneACCESS table with in-frame rearrangements only. Some clones are missing; in checked studies, unresolved V genes explain under half, and the rest has no known cause. Clone size and the V and J calls come from that table; the DNA yielded D and trimming. This sample is represented by about 53,000 clones; over 70% of them were singletons. 16% of the sample belongs to the ten largest clones.

Note on this clone: What this receptor recognizes is not known. Per-base qualities were not stored, and no clone one base away is much larger.

The starting material was peripheral blood mononuclear cells (PBMCs), obtained at baseline. This clonotype was sampled from a human donor with classical Hodgkin lymphoma. Recombination joined TRBV7-9 with TRBJ2-2, with TRBD1 as a weak D call on 6 bases. For the CDR3, the sequence is CASSLYRDGNTGELFF. The bases are TGTGCCAGCAGCCTATACAGGGACGGGAACACCGGGGAGCTGTTTTTT.